This T cell receptor beta chain emerged from a study of cytomegalovirus exposure and HLA in healthy donors. As for the study in general: In a later analysis, the 130 or so validation repertoires were reported to have used the same platform as the approximately 700 first-cohort repertoires.

Germline CDR1 and CDR2: KGHSH and LQKENI. CDR3 length equals 16 residues. Unmatched junction bases numbered 5, after V lost 5 bases and J lost 5 bases. The study, taken as a whole, reports: Associated with cytomegalovirus, according to the listing, were 150 to 200 TCR beta chains. It was reportedly the case that the classifier diagnosed cytomegalovirus status with high specificity and sensitivity.

Concerning this clone: Its antigen is still unknown.

Assay: immunoSEQ multiplex PCR; the TCRdb copy retains only in-frame clones and omits some. This table has approximately 120,000 clones, about nine tenths appearing once. The sample taken for sequencing was PBMCs. The receptor comes from a woman between 18 and 29 years old in good health and CMV-seronegative. The chain is built from TRBV18 and TRBJ2-2; the match to TRBD2 covers 13 bases. The CDR3 reads CASSRTSGRGTGELFF. The CDR3 DNA is TGTGCCAGCTCAAGGACTAGCGGGAGAGGAACCGGGGAGCTGTTTTTT.